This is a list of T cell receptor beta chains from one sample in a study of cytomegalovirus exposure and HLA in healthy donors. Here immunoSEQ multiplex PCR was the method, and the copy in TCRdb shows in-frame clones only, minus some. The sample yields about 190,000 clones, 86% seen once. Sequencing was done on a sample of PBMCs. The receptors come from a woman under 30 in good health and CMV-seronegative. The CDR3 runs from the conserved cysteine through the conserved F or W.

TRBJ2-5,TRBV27,CASSFWGDQETQYF
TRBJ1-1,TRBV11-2,CASSLGGGPTEAFF
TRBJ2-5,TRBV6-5,CASSSRTGRRETQYF
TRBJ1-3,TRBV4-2,CASSPRDSPTPIGGTIYF
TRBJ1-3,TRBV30,CAWSDKNTIYF
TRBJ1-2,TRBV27,CASSFGDRGFYGYTF
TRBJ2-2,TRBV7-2,CASSLRGRTAGELFF
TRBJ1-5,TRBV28,CASSFFGTYSNQPQHF
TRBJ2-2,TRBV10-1,CASSDNRGRWTGELFF
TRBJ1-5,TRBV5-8,CASSLIAGSIAQPQHF
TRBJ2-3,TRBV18,CASSPGQRGYTDTQYF
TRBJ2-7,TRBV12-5,CASGLGAGEQYF
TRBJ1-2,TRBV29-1,CSVPGTGGWYGYTF
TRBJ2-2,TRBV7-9,CASSYRGQNTGELFF
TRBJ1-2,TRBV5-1,CASSVGQGGGYTF
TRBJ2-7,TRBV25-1,CASRGHPYEQYF